This TCR beta chain was recorded in a study of cytomegalovirus exposure and HLA in healthy donors. Across the whole study: In a previous analysis, about 100 million unique TCR beta sequences were found from roughly 180 million T cells. Study conclusions and caveats: Reports credit the classifier with highly specific, highly sensitive diagnosis of cytomegalovirus status. A list of 164 TCR beta chains associated with cytomegalovirus was given.

As for this clone: What it binds is unknown.

The V gene end was trimmed by 3 bases and the J gene end by 8 bases; junction bases not matched to a gene: 11. The CDR3 consists of 15 residues. Germline V gene sequence: CDR1 GTSNPN, CDR2 SVGIG (reference sequence). A multiplex PCR was run with 60 Vbeta primers and 13 Jbeta primers. The table came from immunoSEQ multiplex PCR; TCRdb's copy has only in-frame clones and leaves some out. The sample lists about 95,000 clones, about three quarters occurring once. The chain is built from TRBV30 and TRBJ2-1, with TRBD1 matching over 9 bases. Source material: PBMCs. This clonotype originated in a man aged 60 to 69 in good health and CMV-seronegative. The CDR3 sequence: CAWSPPGQGSDEQFF. As DNA, the CDR3 is TGTGCCTGGAGCCCACCGGGACAGGGCAGTGATGAGCAGTTCTTC.